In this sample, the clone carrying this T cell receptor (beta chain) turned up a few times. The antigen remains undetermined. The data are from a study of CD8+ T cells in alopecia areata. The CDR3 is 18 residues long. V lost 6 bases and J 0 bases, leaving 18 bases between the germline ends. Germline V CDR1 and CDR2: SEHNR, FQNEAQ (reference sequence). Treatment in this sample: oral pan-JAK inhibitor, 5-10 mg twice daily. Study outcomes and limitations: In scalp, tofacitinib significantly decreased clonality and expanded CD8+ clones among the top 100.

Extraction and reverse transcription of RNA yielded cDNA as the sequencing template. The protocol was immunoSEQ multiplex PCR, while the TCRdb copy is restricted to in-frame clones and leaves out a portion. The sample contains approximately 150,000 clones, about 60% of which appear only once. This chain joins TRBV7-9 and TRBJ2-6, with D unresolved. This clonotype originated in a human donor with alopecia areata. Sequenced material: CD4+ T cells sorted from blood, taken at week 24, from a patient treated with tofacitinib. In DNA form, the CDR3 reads TGTGCCAGCAGTACCCGCCCTTTCCCAGTCTCTGGGGCCAACGTCCTGACTTTC. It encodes CASSTRPFPVSGANVLTF.